The present T cell receptor (beta chain) was sequenced within a study of T cell repertoires in cytomegalovirus infection. Study background: CMV infection plus the matching HLA type was flagged by public TCR beta signatures. Whole-study findings and limits: In two of eight donors, the top clonotype was HLA-C-restricted CMV-specific. People with CMV and the relevant HLA were identified by cumulative public TCR beta family frequency.

V was clipped by 0 bases and J by 7 bases, with 7 bases between them. The CDR3 extends over 13 amino acids. Germline CDR1 reads ENHRY; CDR2 reads SYGVKD. TCRdb ran MiXCR on the reads and lists one entry per CDR3 protein. Of roughly 640,000 distinct CDR3 sequences listed, roughly 26% are singletons. As concerns this clonotype: The antigen remains unidentified.

The specimen was CD8+ T cells from PBMCs. The TCR was taken from a human donor in good health (CMV status not recorded). Some clones in this sample may be carry-over from other donors' samples. This rearrangement joins TRBV10-3 to TRBJ1-5, with D uncertain. In nucleotides, the CDR3 is TGTGCCATCAGTGAGTCGTGGCTCCAGCCCCAGCATTTT. Its protein product is CAISESWLQPQHF.